This TCR beta chain comes out of a study of shared clonotypes between healthy human individuals. About the research overall: For every donor, three CD4 naive, three CD4 memory, two CD8 naive and one CD8 memory plates were used.

TCRdb keeps only in-frame clones here, not all; method: immunoSEQ multiplex PCR. Among a few million clones listed, roughly 93% were seen once. Every contributor of samples was a Caucasian grown-up residing in Nashville, Tennessee. V was cut by 2 bases and J by 2 bases, with 8 bases left in between. Per germline, CDR1 SGDLS and CDR2 YYNGEE. This CDR3 has 14 residues. The sample taken for sequencing was naive CD4+ T cells from PBMCs. This sample's subset: CD45RA+ positively selected. The J gene is TRBJ1-3, the V gene TRBV9; D uncertain. The sequence derives from a man younger than 30 in good health. Some clones in this sample may be carry-over from other donors' samples. In DNA form, the CDR3 reads TGTGCCAGCAGCGTTTGGTCGGCTGGAAACACCATATATTTT. Its translation is CASSVWSAGNTIYF. The entire variable domain, with the rest obtained from reference TRBV9 and TRBJ1-3, is as follows: DSGVTQTPKHLITATGQRVTLRCSPRSGDLSVYWYQQSLDQGLQFLIQYYNGEERAKGNILERFSAQQFPDLHSELNLSSLELGDSALYFCASSVWSAGNTIYFGEGSWLTVV.